This TCR beta chain stems from a study of T cell responses to AZD1222 COVID-19 vaccine. Study-level results: The number of AZD1222 recipients seropositive at baseline was only five or six.

CDR3 length equals 13 residues. Losses at the gene ends were 1 base for V and 7 bases for J; bases not matched to a gene: 1. Germline V lookup: CDR1 SGHDN, CDR2 FVKESK. Profiling relied on immunoSEQ multiplex PCR, and the TCRdb table lists in-frame clones only, not all of them. This table holds approximately 100,000 clones, about 85% found once. On this clone: Its antigen is currently unknown.

The chain joins TRBV14 to TRBJ2-5; 9 bases are a match to TRBD1. The specimen comprised peripheral blood, sampled on day 0 of AZD1222 vaccination. This TCR was sampled from an adult in good health. CDR3 coding DNA: TGTGCCAGCAGCCAAGCGGACAGGGGGACCCAGTACTTC. Translated: CASSQADRGTQYF.